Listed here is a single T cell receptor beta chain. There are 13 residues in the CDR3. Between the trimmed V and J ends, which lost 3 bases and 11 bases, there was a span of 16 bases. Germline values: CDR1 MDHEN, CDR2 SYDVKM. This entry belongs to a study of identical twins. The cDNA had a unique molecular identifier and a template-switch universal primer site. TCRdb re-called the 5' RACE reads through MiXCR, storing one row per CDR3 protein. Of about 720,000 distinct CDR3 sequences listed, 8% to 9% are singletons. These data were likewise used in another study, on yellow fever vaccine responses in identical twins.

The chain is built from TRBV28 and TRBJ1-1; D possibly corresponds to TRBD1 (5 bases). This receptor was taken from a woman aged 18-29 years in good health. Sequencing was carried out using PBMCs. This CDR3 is CASSFAGYEGAFF. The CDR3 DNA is TGTGCCAGCAGTTTTGCCGGGTACGAGGGGGCTTTCTTT.